What follows are 29 T cell receptor beta chains derived from one specimen sequenced in a study of CD8+ T cells in alopecia areata (dated by TCRdb to the late 2010s). Library creation used the immunoSEQ multiplex PCR assay. RNA was extracted from all samples and reverse transcribed into cDNA, which served as template for TCR sequencing. TCRdb holds this immuneACCESS table with in-frame rearrangements only. Some clones are missing; in checked studies, unresolved V genes explain under half, and the rest has no known cause. The sample data list about 97,000 clones, and around 45% of these were observed just once. The ten most abundant clones make up 1% to 1.5% of the sample. Specimen: CD4+ T cells sorted from blood. The origin of the receptors is a human donor with alopecia areata.

The chain carries TRBV7-9 and TRBJ2-5; 9 nucleotides agree with TRBD2. There are 14 residues in the CDR3. J was trimmed by 3 bases and V by 3 bases; bases with no gene match: 2. CDR1 is SEHNR and CDR2 is FQNEAQ in the germline V gene (reference sequence). The CDR3 is CASSFASGEETQYF. The CDR3 nucleotides read TGTGCCAGCAGCTTCGCTAGCGGGGAAGAGACCCAGTACTTC.

The J gene is TRBJ1-4, the V gene TRBV6-6; tentatively, D is TRBD1 (6 bases). V was trimmed by 2 bases and J by 6 bases, leaving 13 bases between them. CDR3 size: 15 residues. Germline CDR1 is MNHNY and CDR2 is SVGAGI (reference sequence). The CDR3 nucleotides are TGTGCCAGCAGTTACGTACAGGGTGGAGATGAAAAACTGTTTTTT. Residues: CASSYVQGGDEKLFF.

Turning to this clone: At one boundary the junction diverges from the germline segment, which might be a read error. The CDR3 DNA sequence: TGTGCCAGCAGTTTGACGTTAGGGAACGCTGAAGCTTTCTTT. Translation gives CASSLTLGNAEAFF. This chain joins TRBV2 and TRBJ1-1; D ambiguous. The CDR3 spans 14 residues. Germline V gives CDR1 SNHLY, CDR2 FYNNEI. The complete variable domain, with remaining parts taken from reference TRBV2 and TRBJ1-1, reads EPEVTQTPSHQVTQMGQEVILRCVPISNHLYFYWYRQILGQKVEFLVSFYNNEISEKSEIFDDQFSVERPDGSNFTLKIRSTKLEDSAMYFCASSLTLGNAEAFFGQGTRLTVV.

The chain links TRBV5-4 to TRBJ2-4; 7 bases match TRBD1. This CDR3 has 17 amino acids. Germline lookup yields CDR1 SGHNT and CDR2 YYREEE (reference sequence). V shed 4 bases and J 0 bases; nucleotides not matched to a gene: 10. The CDR3 nucleotides read TGTGCCAGCAGCCGTCCCGGGACAGAGCTAGCCAAAAACATTCAGTACTTC. Protein product: CASSRPGTELAKNIQYF.

CDR3 sequence: CAWSVGLGPDTQYF. The CDR3, as DNA: TGTGCCTGGAGTGTGGGTCTGGGCCCGGATACGCAGTATTTT. The J gene is TRBJ2-3, the V gene TRBV30; D call uncertain. The CDR3 has 14 amino acids. V was trimmed by 0 bases and J by 6 bases, leaving 13 bases between them. Germline V gene sequence: CDR1 GTSNPN, CDR2 SVGIG (reference sequence).

This rearrangement joins TRBV5-1 to TRBJ2-5; 7 nucleotides match TRBD2. Germline loops: CDR1 SGHRS, CDR2 YFSETQ. The CDR3 spans 16 residues. The junction had 5 bases not matched to a gene; V was cut back by 0 bases and J by 0 bases. Here the CDR3 reads CASSLGSSGNQETQYF. The CDR3 DNA is TGCGCCAGCAGCTTGGGCTCTAGCGGTAACCAAGAGACCCAGTACTTC.

CDR3 residues: CASSQEASINEQFF. The CDR3, as DNA: TGTGCCAGCAGCCAAGAGGCTAGTATCAATGAGCAGTTCTTC. The chain recombines TRBV4-2 with TRBJ2-1; D is undetermined. The V end lost 0 bases, the J end lost 6 bases, and 9 bases lay between the germline ends. CDR1 and CDR2 from the germline V gene are LGHNA and YNFKEQ. The CDR3 has 14 residues.

The V gene is TRBV5-4, the J gene TRBJ2-5; TRBD1 aligns across 7 bases. The CDR3 contains 15 residues. V shed 0 bases and J 2 bases; nucleotides not matched to a gene: 4. Germline CDR1 reads SGHNT; CDR2 reads YYREEE (reference sequence). CDR3 DNA sequence: TGTGCCAGCAGCTTGGAAGGGACAGTGCAAGAGACCCAGTACTTC. Residues: CASSLEGTVQETQYF.

The chain employs TRBV5-4 and TRBJ1-1; 8 bases are a match to TRBD1. The CDR3 spans 17 residues. The V segment lost 3 bases and the J segment 1 base; nucleotides outside the gene matches: 11. Per the germline V gene, CDR1 is SGHNT and CDR2 is YYREEE (reference sequence). The CDR3 sequence is CASSSRQGIFGNTEAFF. DNA for the CDR3: TGTGCCAGCAGCTCGAGACAGGGGATATTCGGGAACACTGAAGCTTTCTTT. The full variable domain, rest sourced from reference TRBV5-4 and TRBJ1-1, is ETGVTQSPTHLIKTRGQQVTLRCSSQSGHNTVSWYQQALGQGPQFIFQYYREEENGRGNFPPRFSGLQFPNYSSELNVNALELDDSALYLCASSSRQGIFGNTEAFFGQGTRLTVV.

This CDR3 is CASSLEDLETQYF. The CDR3, as DNA: TGCGCCAGCAGCTTGGAGGACTTAGAGACCCAGTACTTC. The chain joins TRBV5-1 to TRBJ2-5; TRBD2 might be the D (5 bases). Trimming stripped 0 bases from V and 4 bases from J, with 7 bases between. This CDR3 is 13 amino acids long. The germline CDR1 and CDR2 sequences are SGHRS and YFSETQ.

The chain employs TRBV7-2 and TRBJ2-1, with 8 nucleotides matching TRBD2. V trimming: 10 bases; J trimming: 5 bases; junction bases outside the gene matches: 10. The CDR3 length is 14 residues. The germline gives CDR1 SGHTA, CDR2 FQGNSA. The CDR3 DNA reads TGTGCCACCCGGAGTGCGGGAGGCGACAATGAGCAGTTCTTC. This gives the protein CATRSAGGDNEQFF. Combining the CDR3 with reference TRBV7-2 and TRBJ2-1 gives the whole variable domain GAGVSQSPSNKVTEKGKDVELRCDPISGHTALYWYRQSLGQGLEFLIYFQGNSAPDKSGLPSDRFSAERTGGSVSTLTIQRTQQEDSAVYLCATRSAGGDNEQFFGPGTRLTVL.

The chain joins TRBV4-2 to TRBJ2-7; D ambiguous. V lost 6 bases and J 3 bases, leaving 6 bases between the germline ends. Germline assignment: CDR1 LGHNA and CDR2 YNFKEQ. This CDR3 is 11 amino acids long. CDR3 nucleotide sequence: TGTGCCAGCAGTCATGGCTACGAGCAGTACTTC. This sequence encodes CASSHGYEQYF.

The rearrangement uses TRBV15 and TRBJ2-5; the match to TRBD2 covers 9 bases. Germline CDR1 LNHNV, CDR2 YYDKDF (reference sequence). V gave up 0 bases and J gave up 5 bases; unmatched junction bases: 10. The CDR3 consists of 17 residues. The CDR3 nucleotides read TGTGCCACCAGCAGAGAGATCAGCGGGAGGCCAGGGGAGACCCAGTACTTC. It encodes CATSREISGRPGETQYF.

This clone has just a few counts. The chain links TRBV6-5 to TRBJ1-5, with a weak D call TRBD1 (6 bases). V gave up 6 bases and J gave up 7 bases, with 16 bases separating them. Germline V CDR1 and CDR2: MNHEY, SVGAGI. The CDR3 loop spans 14 amino acids. CDR3 loop: CASSHNRDGQPQHF. DNA of the CDR3: TGTGCCAGCAGCCACAACAGGGATGGCCAGCCCCAGCATTTT.

The CDR3 nucleotides read TGTGCCTGGACTAGACCCGGGACCGGAAATCAGCCCCAGCATTTT. Its translation: CAWTRPGTGNQPQHF. This chain connects TRBV30 to TRBJ1-5; D perhaps matches TRBD1 (5 bases). Germline V gives CDR1 GTSNPN, CDR2 SVGIG (reference sequence). CDR3 length equals 15 residues. Between the trimmed V and J ends, which lost 4 bases and 4 bases, there was a span of 17 bases. Full variable domain (outside the CDR3, taken from reference TRBV30 and TRBJ1-5): SQTIHQWPATLVQPVGSPLSLECTVEGTSNPNLYWYRQAAGRGLQLLFYSVGIGQISSEVPQNLSASRPQDRQFILSSKKLLLSDSGFYLCAWTRPGTGNQPQHFGDGTRLSIL.

CDR3 in DNA: TGCAGTGCTGGGGACTACACCTTC. It specifies CSAGDYTF. This sequence joins TRBV20-1 and TRBJ1-2; D unclear. Germline CDR1 DFQATT, CDR2 SNEGSKA (reference sequence). This CDR3 has 8 amino acids. V lost 5 bases and J 10 bases, leaving 5 bases between the germline ends.

The chain is built from TRBV29-1 and TRBJ1-4; D is unresolved. CDR3 length: 13 amino acids. Per the germline V gene, CDR1 is SQVTM and CDR2 is ANQGSEA. V was shortened by 4 bases and J by 8 bases, with 14 bases between the two germline ends. This CDR3 reads CSVGLRHREKLFF. CDR3 coding DNA: TGCAGCGTTGGACTGAGACATCGAGAAAAACTGTTTTTT.

For this clone: One end of the junction varies from germline; a read error may be responsible. The chain uses TRBV30 and TRBJ1-3; no clear D gene. Germline V gene lookup returns CDR1 GTSNPN and CDR2 SVGIG (reference sequence). CDR3 length equals 17 residues. CDR3 sequence: CAWGVLSAMISGNTIYF. The CDR3 DNA is TGTGCCTGGGGTGTACTCTCCGCCATGATCTCTGGAAACACCATATATTTT. The whole variable domain, filled in from reference TRBV30 and TRBJ1-3, reads SQTIHQWPATLVQPVGSPLSLECTVEGTSNPNLYWYRQAAGRGLQLLFYSVGIGQISSEVPQNLSASRPQDRQFILSSKKLLLSDSGFYLCAWGVLSAMISGNTIYFGEGSWLTVV.

The chain carries TRBV18 and TRBJ2-1, with D possibly being TRBD1 (6 bases). CDR3 length: 16 residues. The V and J ends lost 5 bases and 2 bases respectively, with 16 bases between them. The V gene's germline CDR1 is KGHSH and CDR2 LQKENI. CDR3 nucleotides: TGTGCCAGCTCAAAGGAGACAGGTGGCACCTACAATGAGCAGTTCTTC. It specifies CASSKETGGTYNEQFF.

This clone turned up a few times. The rearrangement uses TRBV5-4 and TRBJ2-3; 10 positions agree with TRBD2. The CDR3 runs 15 residues. Germline lookup yields CDR1 SGHNT and CDR2 YYREEE (reference sequence). V lost 3 bases, J lost 4 bases, and 5 bases stayed unmatched. CDR3 region: CASSWSGGAADTQYF. The CDR3 DNA reads as TGTGCCAGCAGCTGGAGCGGGGGGGCCGCAGATACGCAGTATTTT.

J is TRBJ2-7 and V is TRBV28; D gene uncertain. This CDR3 has 13 residues. Germline assignment: CDR1 MDHEN and CDR2 SYDVKM. V lost 7 bases, J lost 2 bases, and 12 bases lay in between. CDR3 in amino acids: CASTQQSPYEQYF. CDR3 nucleotide sequence: TGTGCCAGCACCCAACAGAGCCCCTACGAGCAGTACTTC.

This clone occurred a few times. V and J are TRBV6-6 and TRBJ2-3, with unresolved D. The CDR3 totals 15 residues. Germline values: CDR1 MNHNY, CDR2 SVGAGI (reference sequence). V was clipped by 5 bases and J by 0 bases, with 12 bases between them. This CDR3 reads CASSHYVGSTDTQYF. CDR3 bases: TGTGCCAGCAGTCACTATGTTGGGAGCACAGATACGCAGTATTTT.

J is TRBJ2-3 and V is TRBV6-1, with 9 bases matching TRBD2. Germline assignment: CDR1 MNHNS and CDR2 SASEGT. The CDR3 is 15 amino acids. The ends lost 6 bases at V and 5 bases at J; junction bases unmatched: 9. For the CDR3, the DNA is TGTGCCAGCAGGATAACACTAGCGGGCCAAGATACGCAGTATTTT. This codes for CASRITLAGQDTQYF.

At least ten counts were recorded for this clone. The chain combines TRBV6-1 with TRBJ2-7, with 7 bases fitting TRBD1. Trimming removed 3 bases from V and 0 bases from J; junction bases left unmatched: 8. This CDR3 is built from 16 residues. Germline CDR1 and CDR2: MNHNS and SASEGT. CDR3 nucleotide sequence: TGTGCCAGCAGTGACCCGGGACAGCTAAGCTCCTACGAGCAGTACTTC. Its protein product is CASSDPGQLSSYEQYF.

This clone was counted between two and nine times. This chain uses TRBV29-1 with TRBJ2-3; D tentatively reads TRBD1 or TRBD2 (5 bases each). Germline V CDR1 and CDR2: SQVTM, ANQGSEA. This CDR3 region has 14 residues. V lost 2 bases to trimming and J lost 1 base, with 10 bases between them. CDR3 in DNA: TGCAGCGTTGAATTATGGGGACGCACAGATACGCAGTATTTT. Protein sequence: CSVELWGRTDTQYF.

Points on this clone: In the same sample, other DNA sequences code for this CDR3. The gene calls are TRBV29-1 and TRBJ2-7; TRBD1 aligns across 9 bases. Per germline, CDR1 SQVTM and CDR2 ANQGSEA. Germline trimming cut 3 bases from V and 3 bases from J; bases unmatched to any gene: 3. The CDR3 is 13 residues long. The CDR3 protein is CSVEGQGGYEQYF. The CDR3 DNA sequence: TGCAGCGTTGAGGGACAGGGAGGCTACGAGCAGTACTTC.

This rearrangement joins TRBV29-1 to TRBJ2-3; tentative D call: TRBD2 (6 bases). Looked up from germline, CDR1 is SQVTM and CDR2 is ANQGSEA. The CDR3 covers 13 residues. V lost 4 bases and J 1 base, leaving 9 bases between the germline ends. The CDR3 reads CSVASDRTDTQYF. As DNA, the CDR3 is TGCAGCGTTGCTAGCGATCGCACAGATACGCAGTATTTT.

This chain joins TRBV7-2 and TRBJ1-2; maybe TRBD1 (5 bases). This CDR3 comprises 13 residues. Trimming left V 5 bases short and J 4 bases short, with 11 bases between. Germline loops: CDR1 SGHTA, CDR2 FQGNSA. This CDR3 reads CASSQGRRYGYTF. CDR3 DNA sequence: TGTGCCAGCAGCCAGGGTCGGCGCTATGGCTACACCTTC.

This clone was counted between two and nine times. The rearrangement links TRBV7-2 to TRBJ1-5; D uncertain. The CDR3 is made up of 15 amino acids. The V gene lost 5 bases and the J gene lost 0 bases, with 11 bases spanning the gap. Per the germline V gene, CDR1 is SGHTA and CDR2 is FQGNSA. In DNA, the CDR3 is TGTGCCAGCAGCCCCGATCCGGATAGCAATCAGCCCCAGCATTTT. This translates into CASSPDPDSNQPQHF.